This passage covers 20 T cell receptor beta chains from one sample sequenced in a study of Graves' ophthalmopathy and Graves' hyperthyroidism. Using RNA transcripts, the TCR beta CDR3 regions were amplified. The authors performed first-round RT-PCR with HTBI primers and then a second-round multiplex PCR. One entry per CDR3 protein results from TCRdb running MiXCR on the multiplex PCR reads. The top ten clones hold roughly 10% of a sample with more than 1,000,000 distinct CDR3 sequences, approximately 35% of them seen once. Sample: peripheral blood or thyroid tissue (not recorded which). These receptor sequences come from an adult man with Graves' hyperthyroidism.

There are a few counts of this clonotype. This likely comes from a read error, as the CDR3 has no conserved phenylalanine or tryptophan at its end. This chain joins TRBV2 and TRBJ1-2; TRBD1 aligns across 7 bases. J was trimmed by 1 base and V by 3 bases; bases with no gene match: 5. Germline loops: CDR1 SNHLY, CDR2 FYNNEI. CDR3 length equals 15 residues. CDR3 residues: CASSERTGDNYGYTL. In DNA, the CDR3 is TGTGCCAGCAGTGAGAGGACAGGAGATAACTATGGCTACACCCTC.

This chain joins TRBV7-2 and TRBJ1-1, with D unclear. V was pared by 3 bases and J by 5 bases, with 16 bases between. The CDR3 sequence is 15 residues long. Per germline, CDR1 SGHTA and CDR2 FQGNSA. CDR3 region: CASSFRSAGRTEAFF. The CDR3, as DNA: TGTGCCAGCAGCTTCAGGTCAGCGGGGAGGACTGAAGCTTTCTTT.

The chain carries TRBV7-9 and TRBJ1-5; 8 bases map to TRBD1. Looked up from germline, CDR1 is SEHNR and CDR2 is FQNEAQ (reference sequence). V shed 3 bases and J 2 bases; nucleotides not matched to a gene: 6. The CDR3 has 16 amino acids. The CDR3 here is CASSLFAGGGNQPQHF. For the CDR3, the DNA is TGTGCCAGCAGCTTGTTCGCAGGGGGCGGCAATCAGCCCCAGCATTTT.

CDR3 bases: TGTGCCAGCAGCCTAGCAAGGGTCCCAGGCTATGGCTACACCTTC. It codes for CASSLARVPGYGYTF. This chain connects TRBV9 to TRBJ1-2; unclear D gene. Germline loops: CDR1 SGDLS, CDR2 YYNGEE. Trimming pared 4 bases from V and 4 bases from J, leaving 17 bases between. CDR3 length equals 15 residues. Full variable domain (outside the CDR3, taken from reference TRBV9 and TRBJ1-2): DSGVTQTPKHLITATGQRVTLRCSPRSGDLSVYWYQQSLDQGLQFLIQYYNGEERAKGNILERFSAQQFPDLHSELNLSSLELGDSALYFCASSLARVPGYGYTFGSGTRLTVV.

This clonotype was counted ten times or more. V is TRBV5-8 and J is TRBJ1-2, with no clear D. V was cut by 5 bases and J by 5 bases, with 16 bases left in between. The CDR3 sequence is 14 residues long. Looked up from germline, CDR1 is SGHTS and CDR2 is YDEGEE. DNA for the CDR3: TGTGCCAGCAGGGATTCAGGATCGAGATATGGCTACACCTTC. This gives the protein CASRDSGSRYGYTF.

The count of this clonotype is one. The junction departs from the called germline gene at one end, perhaps through a read error. The CDR3 nucleotides read TGTGCCAGCAGCCAATACCCCCGGACAGCTCCATTTAGCTCTGAGGCCAACGTCCTGACTTTC. Translation gives CASSQYPRTAPFSSEANVLTF. The chain recombines TRBV7-9 with TRBJ2-6, with a weak D call TRBD1 (6 bases). The CDR3 has 21 residues. Germline CDR1 is SEHNR and CDR2 is FQNEAQ (reference sequence).

This rearrangement joins TRBV9 to TRBJ1-5; TRBD1 matches at 9 bases. CDR1 and CDR2 (germline): SGDLS, YYNGEE. The junction had 8 bases not matched to a gene; V was cut back by 4 bases and J by 6 bases. The length of the CDR3 is 15 residues. The CDR3 is CASSPGTGFSQPQHF. The DNA for the CDR3 is TGTGCCAGCAGCCCCGGGACAGGGTTTTCTCAGCCCCAGCATTTT.

This clonotype was seen many times. V usage is TRBV7-2 and J usage is TRBJ2-5, with D hard to call. CDR1 is SGHTA, CDR2 FQGNSA, per germline. The ends were cut back, 5 bases at V and 5 bases at J, with 15 bases in the middle. This CDR3 contains 14 residues. The CDR3 bases are TGTGCCAGCAGCACAAACTATAAGTCTGAGACCCAGTACTTC. Protein: CASSTNYKSETQYF.

This clonotype has only a few counts. V gene TRBV10-3 combines with J gene TRBJ2-6, with no clear D. Trimming stripped 7 bases from V and 2 bases from J, with 6 bases between. The germline gives CDR1 ENHRY, CDR2 SYGVKD. The CDR3 has 13 residues. The CDR3 DNA follows: TGTGCCATCACCCAGACTGGGGCCAACGTCCTGACTTTC. As protein: CAITQTGANVLTF.

This clonotype showed up many times. V and J are TRBV7-2 and TRBJ1-6; a possible D gene is TRBD1 (6 bases). The V gene lost 0 bases and the J gene lost 9 bases, with 15 bases spanning the gap. Per the germline V gene, CDR1 is SGHTA and CDR2 is FQGNSA. The CDR3 runs to 16 residues. The CDR3: CASSLATGRIGSPLHF. For the CDR3, the DNA is TGTGCCAGCAGCTTAGCGACAGGCCGCATCGGTTCACCCCTCCACTTT. The whole variable domain, remainder taken from reference TRBV7-2 and TRBJ1-6, is GAGVSQSPSNKVTEKGKDVELRCDPISGHTALYWYRQSLGQGLEFLIYFQGNSAPDKSGLPSDRFSAERTGGSVSTLTIQRTQQEDSAVYLCASSLATGRIGSPLHFGNGTRLTVT.

This clonotype appeared many times. This chain links TRBV14 with TRBJ1-1; D is ambiguous. The germline V gene encodes CDR1 SGHDN and CDR2 FVKESK. The CDR3 runs to 15 residues. Trimming took off 0 bases at V and 2 bases at J, with 10 bases between the two ends. CDR3: CASSQESARNTEAFF. The CDR3 coding sequence is TGTGCCAGCAGCCAAGAATCCGCCAGAAACACTGAAGCTTTCTTT. The full variable domain, with the rest looked up from reference TRBV14 and TRBJ1-1, is EAGVTQFPSHSVIEKGQTVTLRCDPISGHDNLYWYRRVMGKEIKFLLHFVKESKQDESGMPNNRFLAERTGGTYSTLKVQPAELEDSGVYFCASSQESARNTEAFFGQGTRLTVV.

In its sample, this clonotype was seen many times. The chain has TRBV10-3 and TRBJ2-7; TRBD1 is a possible D gene (6 bases). Germline V gene lookup returns CDR1 ENHRY and CDR2 SYGVKD. V lost 10 bases and J 4 bases, leaving 17 bases between the germline ends. There are 13 residues in the CDR3. The CDR3 DNA reads TGTGCCACTGGACAGAAGGGGGATTACGAGCAGTACTTC. It specifies CATGQKGDYEQYF.

This clonotype has ten or more counts. The rearrangement links TRBV20-1 to TRBJ1-4, with D hard to call. There are 15 residues in the CDR3. CDR1 and CDR2 (germline): DFQATT, SNEGSKA (reference sequence). Between the trimmed V and J ends, which lost 6 bases and 7 bases, there was a span of 21 bases. The CDR3 bases are TGCAGTGCCACCAAAACGGGGAGGGCTGCTGAAAAACTGTTTTTT. Translating gives CSATKTGRAAEKLFF.

This clonotype has a count of ten or more. The CDR3 region is CSALTSQGRKTQYF. CDR3 DNA: TGCAGTGCTCTGACCTCCCAGGGGCGTAAGACCCAGTACTTC. The rearrangement links TRBV20-1 to TRBJ2-5, with D possibly TRBD1 on 6 matching bases. The CDR3 is made up of 14 amino acids. The V end was cut by 5 bases, the J end by 6 bases, with 19 bases between. Germline V gene sequence: CDR1 DFQATT, CDR2 SNEGSKA (reference sequence).

This clonotype was detected ten times or more. The rearrangement joins TRBV7-2 to TRBJ1-2; tentative D call: TRBD1 (6 bases). Germline V lookup: CDR1 SGHTA, CDR2 FQGNSA. Trimming removed 5 bases from V and 7 bases from J, with 14 bases in between. The CDR3 runs to 13 residues. The CDR3 loop reads CASSTDGGSGYTF. CDR3 bases: TGTGCCAGCAGCACCGATGGGGGCTCTGGCTACACCTTC.

The CDR3 DNA follows: TGCAGTGCTTACAGGGGTCCGAACACTGAAGCTTTCTTT. Protein sequence: CSAYRGPNTEAFF. The chain joins TRBV20-1 to TRBJ1-1, with 7 bases identical to TRBD1. CDR1 is DFQATT, CDR2 SNEGSKA, per germline (reference sequence). The J segment lost 1 base and the V segment lost 5 bases, leaving 4 bases of the junction unmatched. The CDR3 spans 13 residues.

At least ten counts were recorded for this clonotype. The CDR3 loop reads CASSVKMGNSPLHF. The CDR3 DNA reads as TGTGCCAGCAGCGTAAAAATGGGGAATTCACCCCTCCACTTT. The gene calls are TRBV13 and TRBJ1-6; D unclear. The CDR3 is 14 residues long. Trimming stripped 5 bases from V and 7 bases from J, with 12 bases between. In germline, CDR1 is PRHDT, CDR2 FYEKMQ (reference sequence).

At least ten counts were recorded for this clonotype. This chain uses TRBV12-3 or TRBV12-4 with TRBJ1-2, with 7 positions matching TRBD1. The CDR3 is 15 amino acids. J gave up 2 bases and V 7 bases, and 10 bases lay outside the gene matches. The CDR3 is CASTDRDRQNYGYTF. CDR3 nucleotides: TGTGCCAGCACCGACCGGGACAGACAGAACTATGGCTACACCTTC.

The rearrangement uses TRBV28 and TRBJ2-5, with a tentative D call TRBD2 (5 bases). CDR3 length: 14 amino acids. Per germline, CDR1 MDHEN and CDR2 SYDVKM. Trimming removed 3 bases at V and 2 bases at J, with 10 bases between. CDR3 sequence: CASSFYGRQETQYF. CDR3 DNA: TGTGCCAGCAGTTTTTATGGGAGACAAGAGACCCAGTACTTC.

The V gene is TRBV15, the J gene TRBJ1-5; D might be TRBD1 (5 bases). V shed 3 bases and J shed 7 bases, with 22 bases lying between them. There are 17 residues in the CDR3. Germline CDR1 LNHNV, CDR2 YYDKDF (reference sequence). DNA for the CDR3: TGTGCCACCAGCAGCTTCTACTTGGATCAGGGAGGGCAGCCCCAGCATTTT. Translated: CATSSFYLDQGGQPQHF.